The 23 T cell receptor beta chains reported below all come from one sample, sequenced in a study of blood T cell repertoires in COVID-19. The method was immunoSEQ multiplex PCR; TCRdb's version includes in-frame clones alone and lacks a portion of them. The sample lists some 83,000 clones, about 76% occurring once. The source material was peripheral blood. The receptors shown here come from an older man with acute or convalescent COVID-19.

This clone was picked up one time. The chain joins TRBV19 to TRBJ2-5, with unresolved D. CDR1 LNHDA and CDR2 SQIVND come from the germline V gene (reference sequence). V was shortened by 5 bases and J by 5 bases, with 15 bases between the two germline ends. This CDR3 has 14 amino acids. CDR3 sequence: CASSPRSNGETQYF. CDR3 coding DNA: TGTGCCAGTAGTCCCCGGTCTAACGGGGAGACCCAGTACTTC. The full variable domain, with the rest looked up from reference TRBV19 and TRBJ2-5, is DGGITQSPKYLFRKEGQNVTLSCEQNLNHDAMYWYRQDPGQGLRLIYYSQIVNDFQKGDIAEGYSVSREKKESFPLTVTSAQKNPTAFYLCASSPRSNGETQYFGPGTRLLVL.

V usage is TRBV29-1 and J usage is TRBJ2-2; maybe TRBD1 (7 bases). Trimming removed 4 bases from V and 5 bases from J, with 17 bases in between. The CDR3 loop spans 15 amino acids. From germline, CDR1 is SQVTM and CDR2 ANQGSEA. CDR3 region: CSVGVWAGGTGELFF. CDR3 nucleotide sequence: TGCAGCGTTGGAGTTTGGGCAGGGGGGACCGGGGAGCTGTTTTTT.

The chain recombines TRBV7-9 with TRBJ2-7; 12 bases are shared with TRBD2. CDR1 and CDR2 (germline): SEHNR, FQNEAQ (reference sequence). The junction had 10 bases not matched to a gene; V was cut back by 6 bases and J by 7 bases. This CDR3 spans 15 amino acids. The CDR3 coding sequence is TGTGCCAGCAGTCGCAGTCCGGGACTAGCGGGTGAGCAGTACTTC. Translating it yields CASSRSPGLAGEQYF.

In its sample, this clone was seen a few times. J is TRBJ1-1 and V is TRBV4-2; D is perhaps TRBD1 (5 bases). From germline, CDR1 is LGHNA and CDR2 YNFKEQ. The CDR3 has 15 residues. V dropped 4 bases and J dropped 4 bases, with 16 bases sitting between them. For the CDR3, the DNA is TGTGCCAGCAGCCCCCCTCTTGGGGGAGGCACTGAAGCTTTCTTT. This encodes CASSPPLGGGTEAFF.

The gene calls are TRBV27 and TRBJ2-1; D is possibly TRBD2 (6 bases). Germline lookup yields CDR1 MNHEY and CDR2 SMNVEV (reference sequence). V was pared by 8 bases and J by 4 bases, with 15 bases between. The CDR3 consists of 14 residues. CDR3 loop: CASGSRETYNEQFF. The CDR3 DNA reads as TGTGCCAGCGGTTCACGGGAGACATACAATGAGCAGTTCTTC.

The chain has TRBV5-1 and TRBJ1-1, with D uncertain. This CDR3 comprises 14 residues. CDR1 SGHRS and CDR2 YFSETQ come from the germline V gene. Trimming took 0 bases from V and 1 from J, leaving 7 bases between them. In DNA, the CDR3 is TGCGCCAGCAGCTTGGTCAGATCGAACACTGAAGCTTTCTTT. Amino acids: CASSLVRSNTEAFF. The full variable domain, its missing parts supplied by reference TRBV5-1 and TRBJ1-1, is KAGVTQTPRYLIKTRGQQVTLSCSPISGHRSVSWYQQTPGQGLQFLFEYFSETQRNKGNFPGRFSGRQFSNSRSEMNVSTLELGDSALYLCASSLVRSNTEAFFGQGTRLTVV.

The V call is TRBV18, the J call TRBJ2-7; a possible D gene is TRBD1 (6 bases). Trimming shortened V by 4 bases and J by 2 bases, and 15 bases separated the two germline ends. The germline V gene has CDR1 KGHSH and CDR2 LQKENI. CDR3 length: 15 amino acids. CDR3 nucleotide sequence: TGTGCCAGCTCACAACAGGGCGGCTTGCCCTACGAGCAGTACTTC. It is translated as CASSQQGGLPYEQYF.

The V and J genes are TRBV2 and TRBJ1-1; no clear D. Germline-derived CDR1 and CDR2 are SNHLY and FYNNEI. The ends were cut back, 3 bases at V and 6 bases at J, with 5 bases in the middle. The CDR3 consists of 11 residues. This CDR3 reads CASSDYSEAFF. DNA of the CDR3: TGTGCCAGCAGTGATTACTCTGAAGCTTTCTTT.

The chain combines TRBV28 with TRBJ1-2, with 7 bases matching TRBD1. This CDR3 is built from 15 residues. Germline CDR1 MDHEN, CDR2 SYDVKM. V was clipped by 2 bases and J by 5 bases; unmatched bases: 8. The CDR3 sequence: CASSLPDRAGYGYTF. In DNA form, the CDR3 reads TGTGCCAGCAGTTTACCCGACAGGGCGGGTTATGGCTACACCTTC.

This clone was seen only a few times. This chain joins TRBV6-2 or TRBV6-3 and TRBJ1-1; 8 positions match TRBD1. This CDR3 has 15 residues. From germline, CDR1 is MNHEY and CDR2 SVGEGT. The ends lost 4 bases at V and 4 bases at J; junction bases unmatched: 8. CDR3 coding DNA: TGTGCCAGCAGTTCCCCGGGACAGGTTTTCACTGAAGCTTTCTTT. Translated, it gives CASSSPGQVFTEAFF.

This clone was seen only a few times. The V and J genes are TRBV6-5 and TRBJ1-1; D not certain. Germline CDR1 MNHEY, CDR2 SVGAGI. The V gene lost 0 bases and the J gene lost 5 bases, with 7 bases spanning the gap. CDR3 length equals 13 residues. The CDR3 coding sequence is TGTGCCAGCAGTTACTCGAGTCGGACTGAAGCTTTCTTT. Its translation is CASSYSSRTEAFF.

V gene TRBV5-1 combines with J gene TRBJ2-1; D is perhaps TRBD1 (6 bases). Trimming pared 5 bases from V and 2 bases from J, leaving 11 bases between. Looked up from germline, CDR1 is SGHRS and CDR2 is YFSETQ. This CDR3 is 14 amino acids long. The CDR3 sequence: CASRMDSPYNEQFF. CDR3 coding DNA: TGCGCCAGCAGAATGGACAGCCCCTACAATGAGCAGTTCTTC. The whole variable domain, remainder taken from reference TRBV5-1 and TRBJ2-1, is KAGVTQTPRYLIKTRGQQVTLSCSPISGHRSVSWYQQTPGQGLQFLFEYFSETQRNKGNFPGRFSGRQFSNSRSEMNVSTLELGDSALYLCASRMDSPYNEQFFGPGTRLTVL.

The chain combines TRBV5-1 with TRBJ2-2; perhaps TRBD1 as D (5 bases). CDR3 length: 15 amino acids. Germline CDR1 reads SGHRS; CDR2 reads YFSETQ. V was clipped by 4 bases and J by 1 base, with 11 bases between them. The CDR3 here is CASSAGQGNTGELFF. The CDR3 nucleotides are TGCGCCAGCAGCGCCGGGCAGGGGAACACCGGGGAGCTGTTTTTT.

The chain links TRBV13 to TRBJ2-4; possibly TRBD2 for D (5 bases). The CDR3 contains 14 residues. Germline CDR1 and CDR2: PRHDT and FYEKMQ (reference sequence). Trimming pared 1 base from V and 6 bases from J, leaving 10 bases between. CDR3 sequence (DNA): TGTGCCAGCAGCTTAGCGGCGAGCGGAAACATTCAGTACTTC. The encoded protein is CASSLAASGNIQYF.

The chain carries TRBV10-1 and TRBJ2-7, with TRBD2 identical over 9 bases. V dropped 3 bases and J dropped 3; count of bases not matched to a gene: 6. The CDR3 covers 15 residues. Germline CDR1 and CDR2: WNHNN and SYGVQD (reference sequence). This CDR3 reads CASSELAGVNYEQYF. As DNA, the CDR3 is TGCGCCAGCAGTGAATTAGCGGGAGTAAACTACGAGCAGTACTTC.

The chain joins TRBV12-5 to TRBJ1-4, with TRBD1 matching over 11 bases. The J segment lost 10 bases and the V segment lost 6 bases, leaving 7 bases of the junction unmatched. This CDR3 comprises 14 residues. Germline CDR1 is LGHNT and CDR2 is FRNRAP. DNA of the CDR3: TGTGCTAGTGGAACGGGACAGGGGGATCTAAAACTGTTTTTT. It specifies CASGTGQGDLKLFF.

The chain joins TRBV5-1 to TRBJ1-1; D is perhaps TRBD1 (6 bases). Trimming removed 3 bases at V and 11 bases at J, with 14 bases between. Germline V gives CDR1 SGHRS, CDR2 YFSETQ. This CDR3 spans 12 amino acids. Here the CDR3 reads CASSYGGEWAFF. CDR3 DNA: TGCGCCAGCAGCTATGGGGGCGAATGGGCTTTCTTT.

The V call is TRBV29-1, the J call TRBJ1-2, with 8 bases fitting TRBD1. Germline lookup yields CDR1 SQVTM and CDR2 ANQGSEA. This CDR3 is built from 12 residues. Trimming cost V 7 bases and J 5 bases; bases outside gene matches: 6. In DNA, the CDR3 is TGCAGCGCTCGGGACAGGAATTATGGCTACACCTTC. This translates into CSARDRNYGYTF.

The rearrangement links TRBV5-1 to TRBJ2-2; D might be TRBD1 (6 bases). This CDR3 has 19 amino acids. Trimming took off 0 bases at V and 0 bases at J, with 18 bases between the two ends. Germline assignment: CDR1 SGHRS and CDR2 YFSETQ. The CDR3 here is CASSLAPPTGPSNTGELFF. The CDR3 nucleotides are TGCGCCAGCAGCTTGGCCCCGCCGACAGGACCCTCGAACACCGGGGAGCTGTTTTTT.

The chain uses TRBV6-4 and TRBJ2-2; D is possibly TRBD2 (5 bases). V was shortened by 5 bases and J by 6 bases, with 10 bases between the two germline ends. The CDR3 is 13 amino acids. Looked up from germline, CDR1 is MRHNA and CDR2 is SNTAGT. This chain's CDR3 is CASSLDGAGELFF. The CDR3 DNA follows: TGTGCCAGCAGTTTGGACGGGGCCGGGGAGCTGTTTTTT.

J is TRBJ2-3 and V is TRBV4-2; D gene unclear. Per germline, CDR1 LGHNA and CDR2 YNFKEQ. V was cut by 1 base and J by 3 bases, with 14 bases left in between. The CDR3 is 16 amino acids. CDR3 DNA: TGTGCCAGCAGCCAAGGTAGACTCTCCACGACAGATACGCAGTATTTT. Amino acids: CASSQGRLSTTDTQYF.

This clone was picked up a small number of times. V usage is TRBV10-3 and J usage is TRBJ1-1; D unclear. Germline V lookup: CDR1 ENHRY, CDR2 SYGVKD. V shed 2 bases and J shed 7 bases, with 8 bases lying between them. The CDR3 covers 12 residues. CDR3 amino acids: CAISELEGEAFF. In DNA, the CDR3 is TGTGCCATCAGTGAGCTGGAGGGTGAAGCTTTCTTT.

This chain's CDR3 is CASSSFDRNTEAFF. The DNA of the CDR3 is TGTGCCAGCAGTTCTTTTGACAGGAACACTGAAGCTTTCTTT. The rearrangement joins TRBV28 to TRBJ1-1, with D possibly being TRBD1 (5 bases). Germline CDR1 reads MDHEN; CDR2 reads SYDVKM. The CDR3 spans 14 residues. V was trimmed by 4 bases and J by 1 base, leaving 10 bases between them.